The 18 T cell receptor beta chains below all came from one sample that was sequenced in a study of CD8+ T cells in alopecia areata (dated by TCRdb to 2017 to 2018). The library was produced with the immunoSEQ multiplex PCR assay. To provide template for TCR sequencing, every sample had RNA extracted and reverse transcribed into cDNA. The immuneACCESS repertoire file appears here via TCRdb, limited to in-frame rearrangements. These files lack a portion of the clones; in checked studies, under half of the deficit traces to unresolved V genes, and the cause of the others is not known. The table gives some 120,000 clones for this sample, with none occurring only once. The ten largest clonotypes hold 15% to 20% of the sample. The sample was lesional skin. The receptors derive from a C3H/HeJ mouse with alopecia areata. The haplotype of this strain at the MHC is H2-k.

This clone was seen a few times. Mouse gene names and germline throughout. The missing CDR3 end, 4 residues past where the read stops, is filled in from the germline J gene. The V and J genes are TRBV13-1 and TRBJ2-5, with D perhaps TRBD1 (6 bases). This CDR3 spans 15 amino acids. The germline V gene encodes CDR1 NSHNY and CDR2 SYGAGN. With 1 base removed from V and 3 bases from J, the gap between germline ends came to 12 bases. CDR3: CASSDQQGGQDTQYF. Partial CDR3 DNA: TGTGCCAGCAGTGATCAACAGGGAGGGCAAGAC.

This clone came up a few times. Here the gene names and germline are mouse. The CDR3 is CASRSYREGTEVFF. CDR3 bases read: TGTGCCAGCAGGAGCTACAGGGAGGGAACA. This chain connects TRBV13-3 to TRBJ1-1; D possibly corresponds to TRBD1 (6 bases). The read ends 4 residues before the CDR3 terminus; that terminus is restored from the germline J gene. Germline V CDR1 and CDR2: NNHDY, SYVADS. The CDR3 consists of 14 residues.

This clone came up a few times. Mouse names are used for the genes. The CDR3 reads CASSPRQGPSNERLFF. The CDR3 bases that were read are TGTGCCAGCAGTCCCCGACAGGGACCTTCCAACGAA. V and J are TRBV13-3 and TRBJ1-4; 7 nucleotides match TRBD1. The missing CDR3 end, 4 residues past where the read stops, is filled in from the germline J gene. Looked up from germline, CDR1 is NNHDY and CDR2 is SYVADS. CDR3 length equals 16 residues. J lost 1 base, V lost 4 bases, and 7 bases had no gene match.

This clone was detected only a few times. Germline and genes here are mouse. The sequence runs out 4 residues before the end of the CDR3; the remainder is reconstructed from the germline J gene. The chain couples TRBV1 to TRBJ2-5; D is uncertain. The V and J ends lost 3 bases and 0 bases respectively, with 10 bases between them. This CDR3 comprises 15 residues. CDR1 and CDR2 (germline): NSQYPW, LRSPGD (reference sequence). The CDR3 DNA, read in part, is TGCACCTGCAGTGCGAAAACAGTTAACCAAGAC. Translated: CTCSAKTVNQD. The entire CDR3 is CTCSAKTVNQDTQYF.

In this sample, this clone turned up a few times. Gene names denote mouse genes. The CDR3 extends 4 residues past the end of the read, so its final part is completed from the germline J gene. The J gene is TRBJ1-1, the V gene TRBV19; D gene unclear. V was trimmed by 1 base and J by 3 bases, leaving 7 bases between them. Germline V gene sequence: CDR1 FNHDT, CDR2 SITEND (reference sequence). The CDR3 sequence is 13 residues long. The CDR3 bases that were read are TGTGCCAGCAGTATAACAGATTACACA. Its translation: CASSITDYT. The CDR3 as a whole reads CASSITDYTEVFF.

Note on this clone: TCRdb's protein and the DNA translation differ at residue 12; the protein here comes from the DNA. Gene names and germline refer to mouse. The CDR3 goes on 3 residues after the read ends, and that part is filled in from the germline J gene. This chain connects TRBV17 to TRBJ1-6; 9 bases align to TRBD1. TRBJ1-6 is flagged as an ORF with uncertain function. Germline CDR1 reads MNHDT; CDR2 reads YYDKIL. The CDR3 length is 15 residues. V lost 5 bases and J lost 4; bases outside the gene matches: 3. CDR3 DNA, as far as it was read: TGTGCTAGCAGTCCGGGACAGGGATATAATTCGCCC. It specifies CASSPGQGYNSP. The entire CDR3 reads CASSPGQGYNSPLYF.

This clone was seen a few times. The gene symbols are mouse symbols. The CDR3 end lies 4 residues beyond the end of the read and is filled in from the germline J gene. V is TRBV13-2 and J is TRBJ2-1; 9 nucleotides match TRBD1. CDR3 length: 14 residues. Trimming took 0 bases from V and 6 from J; bases not matched to a gene: 1. Germline values: CDR1 NNHNN, CDR2 SYGAGS (reference sequence). The chain's CDR3 is CASGDVGQGAEQFF. CDR3 DNA, as far as it was read: TGTGCCAGCGGTGATGTGGGACAGGGTGCT.

This clone was found a few times. Here the gene names and germline are mouse. Read data end 4 residues before the CDR3 end; the end is taken from the germline J gene. The rearrangement links TRBV1 to TRBJ2-5; D perhaps matches TRBD1 (6 bases). The V end was cut by 6 bases, the J end by 0 bases, with 13 bases between. The germline V gene has CDR1 NSQYPW and CDR2 LRSPGD (reference sequence). CDR3 size: 15 residues. CDR3 DNA (partial): TGCACCTGCAGGCACGGGACAATTAACCAAGAC. Residues: CTCRHGTINQD. The whole CDR3 protein is CTCRHGTINQDTQYF.

Of note for this clone: Gene names and germline match the mouse. This chain's CDR3 is CTCSAGQGVGAEQFF. The sequenced CDR3 bases are TGCACCTGCAGTGCAGGACAGGGGGTGGGGGCT. This chain uses TRBV1 with TRBJ2-1, with TRBD1 identical over 9 bases. The CDR3 extends 4 residues past the end of the read, so its final part is completed from the germline J gene. The CDR3 consists of 15 residues. Germline assignment: CDR1 NSQYPW and CDR2 LRSPGD (reference sequence).

This clone was counted at least ten times. Gene names and germline match the mouse. The sequenced part of the CDR3 DNA is TGTGCCAGCTCTCTCGGGACAGCCCCAAACACCGGG. This encodes CASSLGTAPNTG. The complete CDR3 reads CASSLGTAPNTGQLYF. The gene calls are TRBV12-1 and TRBJ2-2; 7 nucleotides match TRBD1. Read data end 4 residues before the CDR3 end; the end is taken from the germline J gene. The CDR3 sequence is 16 residues long. Germline trimming cut 0 bases from V and 0 bases from J; bases unmatched to any gene: 3. Germline CDR1 is SGHSN and CDR2 is HYEKVE.

Remarks on this clone: Gene labels here are mouse ones. The read ends 4 residues before the CDR3 terminus; that terminus is restored from the germline J gene. This chain connects TRBV13-1 to TRBJ2-5; D is perhaps TRBD1 (6 bases). This CDR3 spans 15 amino acids. Germline assignment: CDR1 NSHNY and CDR2 SYGAGN. Between the trimmed V and J ends, which lost 1 base and 0 bases, there was a span of 9 bases. The CDR3 is CASSDRTVNQDTQYF. The CDR3 DNA, read in part, is TGTGCCAGCAGTGATCGGACAGTTAACCAAGAC.

A few counts support this clone. All gene names here are mouse names. The read ends 4 residues early relative to the CDR3; the germline J gene fills the gap. This chain uses TRBV19 with TRBJ2-1; a possible D gene is TRBD2 (6 bases). Germline assignment: CDR1 FNHDT and CDR2 SITEND (reference sequence). The CDR3 runs to 14 residues. The CDR3 spells CASSCWGSVAEQFF. The part of the CDR3 DNA that was read is TGTGCCAGCAGTTGCTGGGGCTCCGTAGCT.

This clone came up a few times. Here the gene names and germline are mouse. From the germline J gene comes the end of the CDR3, since the read stops 4 residues before it. The gene calls are TRBV14 and TRBJ2-5; 8 bases are a match to TRBD2. The junction had 4 bases not matched to a gene; V was cut back by 2 bases and J by 2 bases. CDR3 size: 15 residues. Germline CDR1 SGHDT, CDR2 FRDEAV. The CDR3 bases that were read are TGTGCCAGCAGTTTACCTGGGGGGACCCAAGAC. It specifies CASSLPGGTQD. The whole CDR3 sequence is CASSLPGGTQDTQYF. Full variable domain (missing parts from reference TRBV14 and TRBJ2-5): EAGVTQSPRYAVLQEGQAVSFWCDPISGHDTLYWYQQPRDQGPQLLVYFRDEAVIDNSQLPSDRFSAVRPKGTNSTLKIQSAKQGDTATYLCASSLPGGTQDTQYFGPGTRLLVL.

This clone was recorded a few times. The genes and germline here are from mouse. The read ends 4 residues early relative to the CDR3; the germline J gene fills the gap. The chain combines TRBV13-3 with TRBJ2-5; D possibly corresponds to TRBD1 (5 bases). CDR1 is NNHDY and CDR2 is SYVADS in the germline V gene. Trimming stripped 6 bases from V and 0 bases from J, with 11 bases between. The CDR3 spans 14 residues. The part of the CDR3 DNA that was read is TGTGCCAGCACCTCGGACAATAACCAAGAC. Its protein is CASTSDNNQD. In full, the CDR3 is CASTSDNNQDTQYF.

This clone was counted only a few times. Genes and germline are mouse. The CDR3 is cut off 4 residues early in the read; its end comes from the germline J gene. This chain joins TRBV19 and TRBJ1-2; no reliable D call. The V end was cut by 4 bases, the J end by 2 bases, with 9 bases between. Germline assignment: CDR1 FNHDT and CDR2 SITEND (reference sequence). This CDR3 is built from 13 residues. CDR3 sequence reads: CASSSQVNSDYTF. The covered CDR3 bases are TGTGCCAGCAGTTCTCAGGTGAACTCC.

There are a few counts of this clone. Gene names denote mouse genes. The DNA ends 4 residues before the CDR3 does, and the rest of the CDR3 is filled in from the germline J gene. The gene calls are TRBV1 and TRBJ2-3, with D unresolved. The V end lost 4 bases, the J end lost 3 bases, and 5 bases lay between the germline ends. CDR1 and CDR2 from the germline V gene are NSQYPW and LRSPGD (reference sequence). The CDR3 is 12 amino acids. CDR3 DNA (partial): TGCACCTGCAGTGGTCTGGCAGAA. Its protein is CTCSGLAE. The whole CDR3 protein is CTCSGLAETLYF. Full variable domain (rest looked up from reference TRBV1 and TRBJ2-3): VTLLEQNPRWRLVPRGQAVNLRCILKNSQYPWMSWYQQDLQKQLQWLFTLRSPGDKEVKSLPGADYLATRVTDTELRLQVANMSQGRTLYCTCSGLAETLYFGSGTRLTVL.

On this clone: The gene names given are mouse names. The read terminates 4 residues before the CDR3 end, so the remaining end is supplied by the germline J gene. This chain uses TRBV13-1 with TRBJ1-4, with 7 positions matching TRBD1. The CDR3 has 13 residues. Trimming cost V 5 bases and J 6 bases; bases outside gene matches: 4. Germline CDR1 reads NSHNY; CDR2 reads SYGAGN. CDR3 loop: CASRGTAHERLFF. CDR3 bases read: TGTGCCAGCAGGGGGACAGCCCACGAA.

This clone appeared a few times. The genes are named according to mouse. Read coverage stops 4 residues before the CDR3 terminus; the germline J gene supplies the remainder. This rearrangement joins TRBV1 to TRBJ1-2; TRBD1 matches at 7 bases. J was trimmed by 2 bases and V by 0 bases; bases with no gene match: 3. This CDR3 is built from 15 residues. CDR1 is NSQYPW and CDR2 is LRSPGD in the germline V gene (reference sequence). CDR3 DNA, as far as it was read: TGCACCTGCAGTGCAGATCTGGGACAGAACTCC. This gives the protein CTCSADLGQNS. The complete CDR3 reads CTCSADLGQNSDYTF.